A selection of T cell receptor beta chains follows, all from one sample in a study of brain metastases from non-small cell lung cancer. TCRdb's copy holds only in-frame clones and misses some; the assay was immunoSEQ multiplex PCR. The table has around 3,000 clones, 80% to 90% seen once. Source material: primary lung tumor tissue. The receptors shown here come from a donor at least 40 years old with non-small cell lung cancer. Both conserved end residues are part of each CDR3. D genes are given only for firm matches.

TRBV30	-	TRBJ1-3	TGTGCCTGGAGTGTCTGGGAGAACTCTGGAAACACCATATATTTT	CAWSVWENSGNTIYF
TRBV27	-	TRBJ2-7	TGTGCTAGCAGATCCTCGGGCAGGGCCGCCTACGAGCAGTACTTC	CASRSSGRAAYEQYF
TRBV12-3/TRBV12-4	-	TRBJ2-2	TGTGCCAGCAGTCTTTACAGCGAGGAGCTGTTTTTT	CASSLYSEELFF